The 27 T cell receptor beta chains reported below all come from one sample, sequenced in a study of metastatic and nonmetastatic thyroid tumors. Via MiXCR, TCRdb re-called the PCR reads. The data contain over 10,000 clones, roughly 29% of them singletons. Until they underwent thyroid surgery, no patient had received any treatment. Specimen: tumor tissue. These receptors were taken from a female donor with papillary thyroid cancer or a benign thyroid nodule (not recorded which). Some clones in this sample may be carry-over from other donors' samples.

This clone was counted only a few times. The junction departs from germline at one end; a sequencing error may be responsible. The V and J genes are TRBV2 and TRBJ2-7; perhaps TRBD1 as D (5 bases). This CDR3 has 14 amino acids. Germline CDR1 and CDR2: SNHLY and FYNNEI. The chain's CDR3 is CAGAGETVLYEQYF. In DNA, the CDR3 is TGTGCCGGCGCAGGCGAGACAGTTCTGTACGAGCAGTACTTT. The variable domain in full, completed from reference TRBV2 and TRBJ2-7, reads EPEVTQTPSHQVTQMGQEVILRCVPISNHLYFYWYRQILGQKVEFLVSFYNNEISEKSEIFDDQFSVERPDGSNFTLKIRSTKLEDSAMYFCAGAGETVLYEQYFGPGTRLTVT.

This clone appeared a few times. The gene calls are TRBV6-1 and TRBJ1-2; D call uncertain. The germline gives CDR1 MNHNS, CDR2 SASEGT. Trimming took off 0 bases at V and 8 bases at J, with 13 bases between the two ends. The CDR3 loop spans 14 amino acids. The CDR3 region is CASSEASRTVGYTF. The CDR3, as DNA: TGTGCCAGCAGTGAAGCGAGCAGGACTGTGGGCTACACCTTC.

The rearrangement links TRBV20-1 to TRBJ1-1, with D uncertain. The germline V and J ends were trimmed by 6 bases and 4 bases, with 21 bases remaining between them. The CDR3 extends over 15 amino acids. Germline-derived CDR1 and CDR2 are DFQATT and SNEGSKA (reference sequence). The CDR3 nucleotides are TGCAGTGCGGATACGTCAAGGAAGAGGTGCACTGAAGCTTTCTTT. It encodes CSADTSRKRCTEAFF.

This clone was detected only a few times. The chain joins TRBV6-5 to TRBJ2-5; 8 bases are a match to TRBD2. V shed 6 bases, J shed 4 bases, and the junction held 10 bases outside the gene matches. CDR3 size: 15 residues. Germline loops: CDR1 MNHEY, CDR2 SVGAGI. CDR3 bases: TGTGCCAGCAGCTCTCGGGCGGGGGGCGCAGAGACCCAGTACTTC. Its translation: CASSSRAGGAETQYF.

The chain joins TRBV6-1 to TRBJ1-3; D gene ambiguous. Germline CDR1 and CDR2: MNHNS and SASEGT. V was trimmed by 7 bases and J by 3 bases, leaving 4 bases between them. CDR3 length: 11 amino acids. The CDR3 DNA sequence: TGTGCCAGCAAGGGTGGAAACACCATATATTTT. It specifies CASKGGNTIYF.

The chain couples TRBV20-1 to TRBJ2-7, with D perhaps TRBD2 (5 bases). Germline lookup yields CDR1 DFQATT and CDR2 SNEGSKA (reference sequence). The V end lost 4 bases, the J end lost 5 bases, and 12 bases lay between the germline ends. The CDR3 contains 12 residues. The CDR3 spells CSAITLGNEQYF. In nucleotides, the CDR3 is TGCAGTGCTATAACCCTCGGGAACGAGCAGTACTTC.

This clone is medium-sized in the sample. V is TRBV2 and J is TRBJ2-7, with TRBD2 identical over 10 bases. Germline values: CDR1 SNHLY, CDR2 FYNNEI. Trimming cost V 1 base and J 4 bases; bases outside gene matches: 4. CDR3 length equals 15 residues. Here the CDR3 reads CASSEGRLAGYEQYF. The CDR3, as DNA: TGTGCCAGCAGTGAAGGAAGACTAGCGGGTTACGAGCAGTACTTC.

This clone ranks as medium-sized (0.01 to 0.1%). V gene TRBV2 combines with J gene TRBJ1-2; no clear D. This CDR3 region has 12 residues. The V end was cut by 5 bases, the J end by 5 bases, with 9 bases between. Germline CDR1 reads SNHLY; CDR2 reads FYNNEI. The CDR3, as DNA: TGTGCCAGCAGTAGAAAAGGGTATGGCTACACCTTC. This sequence encodes CASSRKGYGYTF.

This clone is labeled as medium-sized. The rearrangement joins TRBV3-1 to TRBJ2-7; 10 bases match TRBD1. Germline V gene lookup returns CDR1 LGHDT and CDR2 YNNKEL (reference sequence). This CDR3 is 15 amino acids long. V lost 5 bases, J lost 1 base, and 5 bases stayed unmatched. In DNA, the CDR3 is TGTGCCAGCAGCTGGACAGGGGGACGATCCTACGAGCAGTACTTC. Its protein product is CASSWTGGRSYEQYF.

This clone was seen at least ten times. This chain links TRBV5-1 with TRBJ1-1, with D perhaps matching TRBD1 (5 bases). This CDR3 spans 15 amino acids. Germline values: CDR1 SGHRS, CDR2 YFSETQ. Trimming shortened V by 4 bases and J by 0 bases, and 13 bases separated the two germline ends. Here the CDR3 DNA reads TGCGCCAGCAGCCCGGGGGAGATTCTGAACACTGAAGCTTTCTTT. Its translation is CASSPGEILNTEAFF.

The V and J genes are TRBV5-1 and TRBJ1-1, with D perhaps TRBD1 (6 bases). The V and J ends lost 4 bases and 5 bases respectively, with 21 bases between them. The germline CDR1 and CDR2 sequences are SGHRS and YFSETQ. The CDR3 runs 16 residues. CDR3 sequence reads: CASSNTRGPGVTEAFF. CDR3 DNA sequence: TGCGCCAGCAGCAATACCAGGGGTCCTGGGGTGACTGAAGCTTTCTTT.

In its sample, this clone was seen a few times. V gene TRBV19 combines with J gene TRBJ1-2; 9 nucleotides line up with TRBD1. CDR1 LNHDA and CDR2 SQIVND come from the germline V gene (reference sequence). The CDR3 is made up of 14 amino acids. The V and J ends lost 4 bases and 9 bases, in that order; junction bases with no gene match: 9. In DNA form, the CDR3 reads TGTGCCAGTAGTACCCGGGACAGGGAAAAAAGCTACACCTTC. Amino acids: CASSTRDREKSYTF.

In its sample, this clone ranks as medium-sized. The chain recombines TRBV11-3 with TRBJ2-7, with 9 bases matching TRBD1. The V and J ends lost 5 bases and 2 bases, in that order; junction bases with no gene match: 7. Germline V lookup: CDR1 SGHNT, CDR2 YENEEA. The CDR3 spans 15 residues. DNA of the CDR3: TGTGCCAGCAGCCTAGGACAGGGGTTTACCTACGAGCAGTACTTC. Protein product: CASSLGQGFTYEQYF. The full variable domain, completed using reference TRBV11-3 and TRBJ2-7, is EAGVVQSPRYKIIEKKQPVAFWCNPISGHNTLYWYLQNLGQGPELLIRYENEEAVDDSQLPKDRFSAERLKGVDSTLKIQPAELGDSAVYLCASSLGQGFTYEQYFGPGTRLTVT.

The V and J genes are TRBV7-2 and TRBJ2-7, with 7 bases identical to TRBD2. V gave up 2 bases and J gave up 4 bases; unmatched junction bases: 2. CDR3 size: 13 residues. Looked up from germline, CDR1 is SGHTA and CDR2 is FQGNSA. In DNA, the CDR3 is TGTGCCAGCAGCTTATTGGGGGGGTACGAGCAGTACTTC. Translation gives CASSLLGGYEQYF.

The table lists this clone with many counts. This could be a read error, since a much larger clone is one nucleotide away. The rearrangement links TRBV28 to TRBJ1-5, with TRBD1 as a possible D gene (6 bases). The CDR3 sequence is 14 residues long. In germline, CDR1 is MDHEN, CDR2 SYDVKM. CDR3 nucleotides: TGTGCCAGCGGTTTCAGGGGCCTAAATCAGCCCCAGCATTTT. Translation: CASGFRGLNQPQHF.

The chain has TRBV9 and TRBJ2-2; D not certain. Germline V lookup: CDR1 SGDLS, CDR2 YYNGEE. The CDR3 length is 14 residues. Trimming took 3 bases from V and 4 from J, leaving 10 bases between them. CDR3 sequence reads: CASSEVGTTGELFF. The CDR3, as DNA: TGTGCCAGCAGCGAGGTAGGAACCACCGGGGAGCTGTTTTTT.

This chain links TRBV4-1 with TRBJ2-1; D is unclear. Trimming stripped 0 bases from V and 11 bases from J, with 11 bases between. Germline lookup yields CDR1 MGHRA and CDR2 YSYEKL. The CDR3 runs to 13 residues. The CDR3 DNA is TGCGCCAGCAGCCAAGACCAACGACCCAAGCAGTTCTTC. Encoded protein: CASSQDQRPKQFF.

The chain joins TRBV20-1 to TRBJ1-2; tentatively, D is TRBD1 (6 bases). This CDR3 region has 11 residues. The V gene's germline CDR1 is DFQATT and CDR2 SNEGSKA (reference sequence). V gave up 4 bases and J gave up 13 bases, with 16 bases separating them. The CDR3 DNA reads as TGCAGTGCTACCACTACAGGGTACGCCACCTTC. As protein: CSATTTGYATF.

In regard to this clone: A junction boundary mismatches the germline segment, possibly from a read error. The gene calls are TRBV7-6 and TRBJ1-2; D unclear. Germline values: CDR1 SGHVS, CDR2 FNYEAQ. The CDR3 totals 12 residues. The CDR3 loop reads CACSSEVGGYTF. Written as DNA, the CDR3 is TGTGCCTGCAGCTCGGAGGTGGGTGGCTACACCTTC.

This clone was detected many times. The V and J genes are TRBV11-2 and TRBJ2-5; D is ambiguous. Trimming shortened V by 5 bases and J by 3 bases, and 16 bases separated the two germline ends. Per the germline V gene, CDR1 is SGHAT and CDR2 is FQNNGV. CDR3 length: 15 residues. CDR3 nucleotides: TGTGCCAGCAGCCTCGGAAGCTTTGCGGAAGAGACCCAGTACTTC. It translates to CASSLGSFAEETQYF.

In this sample, this clone turned up a few times. A read error is possible here, since a much larger clone lies one base away. This chain links TRBV20-1 with TRBJ1-2, with D uncertain. This CDR3 has 15 amino acids. Per the germline V gene, CDR1 is DFQATT and CDR2 is SNEGSKA (reference sequence). As DNA, the CDR3 is TGCATTGCTAGAGATTCAGCCGGGTCTAACTATGGCAACACCTTC. The encoded protein is CIARDSAGSNYGNTF.

This chain connects TRBV20-1 to TRBJ2-3, with TRBD1 as a possible D gene (6 bases). The V gene's germline CDR1 is DFQATT and CDR2 SNEGSKA (reference sequence). V was clipped by 5 bases and J by 2 bases, with 11 bases between them. This CDR3 has 13 amino acids. The CDR3 DNA reads as TGCAGTGCTTTCCGGGACACCACAGATACGCAGTATTTT. Protein product: CSAFRDTTDTQYF.

The J gene is TRBJ1-1, the V gene TRBV6-5; D ambiguous. CDR1 and CDR2 (germline): MNHEY, SVGAGI. V gave up 2 bases and J gave up 0 bases, with 4 bases separating them. The CDR3 is made up of 13 amino acids. The CDR3 DNA reads TGTGCCAGCAGTTACAGGGTGAACACTGAAGCTTTCTTT. It translates to CASSYRVNTEAFF.

Within the sample, this clone is medium-sized. The chain combines TRBV28 with TRBJ1-2; D is possibly TRBD1 (5 bases). The length of the CDR3 is 14 residues. Germline assignment: CDR1 MDHEN and CDR2 SYDVKM. The V end lost 5 bases, the J end lost 7 bases, and 17 bases lay between the germline ends. The chain's CDR3 is CASSPGGYQGGYTF. The CDR3 nucleotides read TGTGCCAGCAGTCCGGGCGGGTATCAGGGTGGCTACACCTTC.

This rearrangement joins TRBV5-1 to TRBJ2-6; D is unresolved. CDR1 SGHRS and CDR2 YFSETQ come from the germline V gene. The CDR3 has 18 amino acids. Trimming removed 10 bases at V and 6 bases at J, with 29 bases between. Here the CDR3 reads CAPQNPTYIMVMANVLTF. In nucleotides, the CDR3 is TGCGCCCCGCAAAATCCGACGTATATAATGGTAATGGCCAACGTCCTGACTTTC.

This clone was observed at least ten times. V and J are TRBV7-6 and TRBJ1-3; no clear D gene. CDR1 and CDR2 (germline): SGHVS, FNYEAQ. The V and J ends lost 2 bases and 0 bases respectively, with 11 bases between them. The CDR3 contains 16 residues. Here the CDR3 reads CASSLSAVYSGNTIYF. CDR3 DNA sequence: TGTGCCAGCAGCTTATCGGCGGTTTACTCTGGAAACACCATATATTTT.

There are a few counts of this clone. The chain uses TRBV27 and TRBJ2-1; the match to TRBD1 covers 7 bases. CDR1 and CDR2 (germline): MNHEY, SMNVEV (reference sequence). The CDR3 contains 16 residues. The ends lost 2 bases at V and 0 bases at J; junction bases unmatched: 4. The CDR3 nucleotides are TGTGCCAGCAGTTTAGGGACAGCCATCTCCTACAATGAGCAGTTCTTC. It encodes CASSLGTAISYNEQFF.